This record looks at one TCR beta chain sequence and its context. What it binds is unknown. Additional DNA sequences in this sample encode the identical CDR3. The sample is drawn from a study of shared clonotypes between healthy human individuals. The study, taken as a whole, reports: Non-shared clonotypes displayed generation probabilities falling below those of clonotypes present in all four donors. Sampling used blood alone; tissue repertoires probably differ.

Division of CD4+ cells produced a CD45RA+ naive subset and a CD45RA-negative memory subset. CDR3 length: 15 amino acids. In germline, CDR1 is KGHSH, CDR2 LQKENI. V lost 6 bases and J 0 bases, leaving 12 bases between the germline ends. The data were produced by immunoSEQ multiplex PCR, yet TCRdb's version contains in-frame clones alone and is incomplete. The sample holds 2 million to 2.5 million clones, 85% to 95% seen once. The source of this sequence is a man between 18 and 29 years old in good health. Some clones in this sample may be carry-over from other donors' samples. Sequenced material: naive CD4+ T cells from PBMCs. Stated subset: CD45RA+ positively selected. The chain recombines TRBV18 with TRBJ1-5; TRBD1 might be the D (6 bases). CDR3 sequence reads: CASSPDSYSNQPQHF. The CDR3, as DNA: TGTGCCAGCTCTCCGGACAGTTATAGCAATCAGCCCCAGCATTTT. The whole variable domain, remainder taken from reference TRBV18 and TRBJ1-5, is NAGVMQNPRHLVRRRGQEARLRCSPMKGHSHVYWYRQLPEEGLKFMVYLQKENIIDESGMPKERFSAEFPKEGPSILRIQQVVRGDSAAYFCASSPDSYSNQPQHFGDGTRLSIL.